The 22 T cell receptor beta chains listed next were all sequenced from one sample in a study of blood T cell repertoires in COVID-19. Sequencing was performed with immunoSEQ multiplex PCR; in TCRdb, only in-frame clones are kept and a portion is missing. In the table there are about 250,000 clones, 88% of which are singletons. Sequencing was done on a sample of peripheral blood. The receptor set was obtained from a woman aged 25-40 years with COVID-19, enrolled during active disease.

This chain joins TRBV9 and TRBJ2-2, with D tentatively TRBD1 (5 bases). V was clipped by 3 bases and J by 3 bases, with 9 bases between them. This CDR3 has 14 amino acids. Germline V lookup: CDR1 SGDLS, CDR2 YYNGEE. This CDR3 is CASSEDIYTGELFF. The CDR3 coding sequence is TGTGCCAGCAGCGAGGACATTTACACCGGGGAGCTGTTTTTT.

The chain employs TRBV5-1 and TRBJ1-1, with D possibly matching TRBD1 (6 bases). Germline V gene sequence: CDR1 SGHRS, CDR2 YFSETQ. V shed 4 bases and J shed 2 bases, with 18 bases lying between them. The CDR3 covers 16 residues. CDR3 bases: TGCGCCAGCAGCCCTACGACAGGCTACCCAAACACTGAAGCTTTCTTT. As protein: CASSPTTGYPNTEAFF.

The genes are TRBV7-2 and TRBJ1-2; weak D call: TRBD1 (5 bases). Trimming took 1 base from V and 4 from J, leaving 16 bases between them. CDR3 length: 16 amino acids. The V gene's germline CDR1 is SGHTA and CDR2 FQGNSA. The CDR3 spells CASSLGLGQETYGYTF. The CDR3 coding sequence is TGTGCCAGCAGCTTAGGATTGGGGCAGGAGACCTATGGCTACACCTTC. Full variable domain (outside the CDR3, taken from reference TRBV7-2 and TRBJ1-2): GAGVSQSPSNKVTEKGKDVELRCDPISGHTALYWYRQSLGQGLEFLIYFQGNSAPDKSGLPSDRFSAERTGGSVSTLTIQRTQQEDSAVYLCASSLGLGQETYGYTFGSGTRLTVV.

The CDR3 region is CASSPAYEQYF. In nucleotides, the CDR3 is TGTGCCAGCAGCCCGGCCTACGAGCAGTACTTC. The V gene is TRBV12-3 or TRBV12-4, the J gene TRBJ2-7; D not certain. This CDR3 has 11 residues. The V end was cut by 6 bases, the J end by 2 bases, with 5 bases between.

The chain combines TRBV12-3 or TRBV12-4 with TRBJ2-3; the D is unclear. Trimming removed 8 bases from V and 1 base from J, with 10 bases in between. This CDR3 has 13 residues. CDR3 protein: CASLALGTDTQYF. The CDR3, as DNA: TGTGCCAGCTTGGCCCTGGGCACAGATACGCAGTATTTT.

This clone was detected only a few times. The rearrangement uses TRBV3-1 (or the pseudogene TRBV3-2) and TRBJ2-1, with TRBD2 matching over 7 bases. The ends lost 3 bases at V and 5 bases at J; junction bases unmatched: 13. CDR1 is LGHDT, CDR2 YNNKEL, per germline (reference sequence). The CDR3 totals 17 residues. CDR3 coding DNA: TGTGCCAGCAGCCACGGGTTTGGCGCGGGGGAAAACAATGAGCAGTTCTTC. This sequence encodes CASSHGFGAGENNEQFF.

This chain's CDR3 is CASSESKRGHSTEAFF. As DNA, the CDR3 is TGCGCCAGCAGTGAGTCGAAGAGGGGGCACAGCACTGAAGCTTTCTTT. The chain recombines TRBV10-1 with TRBJ1-1, with 7 nucleotides matching TRBD1. Germline trimming cut 0 bases from V and 4 bases from J; bases unmatched to any gene: 8. Per germline, CDR1 WNHNN and CDR2 SYGVQD (reference sequence). This CDR3 region has 16 residues.

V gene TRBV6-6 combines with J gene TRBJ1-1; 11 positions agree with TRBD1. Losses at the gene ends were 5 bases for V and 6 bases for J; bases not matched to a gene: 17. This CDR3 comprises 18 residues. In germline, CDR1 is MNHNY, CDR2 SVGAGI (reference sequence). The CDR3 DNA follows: TGTGCCAGCAGTCCACAGTGGACAGGGGGCTATGGATGGCCTGAAGCTTTCTTT. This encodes CASSPQWTGGYGWPEAFF.

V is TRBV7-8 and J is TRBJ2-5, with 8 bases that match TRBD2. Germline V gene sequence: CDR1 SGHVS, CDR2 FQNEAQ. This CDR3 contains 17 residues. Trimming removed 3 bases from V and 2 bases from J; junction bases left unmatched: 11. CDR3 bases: TGTGCCAGCAGCTTGGATCGTTTAGCGGGGTTACAAGAGACCCAGTACTTC. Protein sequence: CASSLDRLAGLQETQYF. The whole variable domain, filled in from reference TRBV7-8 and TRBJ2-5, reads GAGVSQSPRYKVAKRGQDVALRCDPISGHVSLFWYQQALGQGPEFLTYFQNEAQLDKSGLPSDRFFAERPEGSVSTLKIQRTQQEDSAVYLCASSLDRLAGLQETQYFGPGTRLLVL.

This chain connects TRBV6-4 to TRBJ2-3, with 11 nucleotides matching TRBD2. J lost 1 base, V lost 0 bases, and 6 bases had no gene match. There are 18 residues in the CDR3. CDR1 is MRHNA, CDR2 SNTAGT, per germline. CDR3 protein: CASSDSQQTSGGTDTQYF. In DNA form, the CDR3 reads TGTGCCAGCAGTGACTCGCAGCAGACTAGCGGGGGCACAGATACGCAGTATTTT.

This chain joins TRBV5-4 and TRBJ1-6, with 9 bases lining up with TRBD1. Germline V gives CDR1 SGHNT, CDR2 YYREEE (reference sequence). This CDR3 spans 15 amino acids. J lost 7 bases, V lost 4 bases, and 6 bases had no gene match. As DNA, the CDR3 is TGTGCCAGCAGCCGACAGGGGGGGCGGAATTCACCCCTCCACTTT. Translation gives CASSRQGGRNSPLHF.

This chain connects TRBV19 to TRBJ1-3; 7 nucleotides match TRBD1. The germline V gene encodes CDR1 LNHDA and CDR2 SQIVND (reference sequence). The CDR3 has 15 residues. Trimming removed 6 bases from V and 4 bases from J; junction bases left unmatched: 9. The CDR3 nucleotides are TGTGCCAGTAGCGACGAGACAGGGTACGGAAACACCATATATTTT. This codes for CASSDETGYGNTIYF.

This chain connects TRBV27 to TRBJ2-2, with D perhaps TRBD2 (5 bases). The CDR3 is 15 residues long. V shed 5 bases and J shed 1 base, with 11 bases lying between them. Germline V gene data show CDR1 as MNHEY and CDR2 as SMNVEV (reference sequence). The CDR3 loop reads CASSPPGVNTGELFF. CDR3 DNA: TGTGCCAGCAGTCCCCCCGGGGTGAACACCGGGGAGCTGTTTTTT.

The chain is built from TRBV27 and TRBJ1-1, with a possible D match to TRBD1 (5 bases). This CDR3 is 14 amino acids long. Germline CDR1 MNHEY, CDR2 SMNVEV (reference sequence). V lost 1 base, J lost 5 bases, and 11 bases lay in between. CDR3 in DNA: TGTGCCAGCAGTTTATTCGGCGCAGGGACTGAAGCTTTCTTT. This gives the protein CASSLFGAGTEAFF.

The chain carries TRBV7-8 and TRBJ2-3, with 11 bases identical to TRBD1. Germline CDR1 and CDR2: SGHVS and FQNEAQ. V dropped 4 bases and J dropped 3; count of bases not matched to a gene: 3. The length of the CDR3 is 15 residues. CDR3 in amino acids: CASSSGTGGTDTQYF. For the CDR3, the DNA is TGTGCCAGCAGCTCGGGGACAGGGGGGACAGATACGCAGTATTTT.

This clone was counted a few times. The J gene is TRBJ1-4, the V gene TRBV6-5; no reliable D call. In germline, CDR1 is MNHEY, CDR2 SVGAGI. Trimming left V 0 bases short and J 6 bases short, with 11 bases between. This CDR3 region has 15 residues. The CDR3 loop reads CASSYSGRRDEKLFF. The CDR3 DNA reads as TGTGCCAGCAGTTACTCGGGGAGGAGGGATGAAAAACTGTTTTTT.

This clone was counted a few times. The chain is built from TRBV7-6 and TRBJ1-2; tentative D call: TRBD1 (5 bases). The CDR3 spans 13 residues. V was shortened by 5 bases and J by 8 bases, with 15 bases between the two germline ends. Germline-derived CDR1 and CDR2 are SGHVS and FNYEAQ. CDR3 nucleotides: TGTGCCAGCAGCGGGGGGTGGGGTAACGGCTACACCTTC. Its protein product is CASSGGWGNGYTF.

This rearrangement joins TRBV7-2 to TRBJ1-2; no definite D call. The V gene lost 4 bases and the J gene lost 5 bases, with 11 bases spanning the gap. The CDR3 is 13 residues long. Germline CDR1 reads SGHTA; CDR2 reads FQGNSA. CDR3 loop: CASSSGARYGYTF. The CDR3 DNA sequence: TGTGCCAGCAGCTCCGGAGCTAGATATGGCTACACCTTC. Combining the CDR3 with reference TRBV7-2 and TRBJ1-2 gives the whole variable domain GAGVSQSPSNKVTEKGKDVELRCDPISGHTALYWYRQSLGQGLEFLIYFQGNSAPDKSGLPSDRFSAERTGGSVSTLTIQRTQQEDSAVYLCASSSGARYGYTFGSGTRLTVV.

The CDR3 DNA follows: TGTGCCAGTAGTACCCCGGCAGGTAGCAATCAGCCCCAGCATTTT. Translated, it gives CASSTPAGSNQPQHF. This chain joins TRBV19 and TRBJ1-5; no definite D call. The length of the CDR3 is 15 residues. The germline V gene encodes CDR1 LNHDA and CDR2 SQIVND (reference sequence). Trimming took 4 bases from V and 0 from J, leaving 10 bases between them. Supplemented by reference TRBV19 and TRBJ1-5, the full variable domain reads DGGITQSPKYLFRKEGQNVTLSCEQNLNHDAMYWYRQDPGQGLRLIYYSQIVNDFQKGDIAEGYSVSREKKESFPLTVTSAQKNPTAFYLCASSTPAGSNQPQHFGDGTRLSIL.

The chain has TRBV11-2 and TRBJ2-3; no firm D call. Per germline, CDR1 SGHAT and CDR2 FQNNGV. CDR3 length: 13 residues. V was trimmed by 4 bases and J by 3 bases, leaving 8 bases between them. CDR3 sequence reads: CASSSIRTDTQYF. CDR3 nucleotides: TGTGCCAGCAGCTCCATCAGAACAGATACGCAGTATTTT.

The CDR3 protein is CASSPQTGIQPQHF. The CDR3 coding sequence is TGCGCCAGCAGCCCACAGACAGGGATTCAGCCCCAGCATTTT. The genes are TRBV5-1 and TRBJ1-5; 7 nucleotides agree with TRBD1. J was trimmed by 6 bases and V by 4 bases; bases with no gene match: 7. Germline loops: CDR1 SGHRS, CDR2 YFSETQ. The CDR3 is made up of 14 amino acids.

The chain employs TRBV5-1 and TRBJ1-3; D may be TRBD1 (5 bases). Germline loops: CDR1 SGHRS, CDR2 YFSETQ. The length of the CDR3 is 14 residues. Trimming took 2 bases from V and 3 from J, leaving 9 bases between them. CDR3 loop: CASSLDRSGNTIYF. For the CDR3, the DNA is TGCGCCAGCAGCTTAGACAGAAGTGGAAACACCATATATTTT.